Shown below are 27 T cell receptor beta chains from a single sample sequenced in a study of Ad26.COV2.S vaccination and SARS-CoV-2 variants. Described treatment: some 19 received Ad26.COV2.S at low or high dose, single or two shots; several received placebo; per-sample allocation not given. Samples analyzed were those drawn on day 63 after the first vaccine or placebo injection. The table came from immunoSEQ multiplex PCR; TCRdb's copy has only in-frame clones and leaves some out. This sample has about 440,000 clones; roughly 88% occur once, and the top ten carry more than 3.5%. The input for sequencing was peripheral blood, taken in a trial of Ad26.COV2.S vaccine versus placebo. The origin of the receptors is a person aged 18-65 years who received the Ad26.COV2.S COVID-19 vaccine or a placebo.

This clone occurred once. The CDR3 coding sequence is TGCGCCAGCAGCTTGGGACTAACCACTCCGGATGAGCAGTTCTTC. This sequence encodes CASSLGLTTPDEQFF. The chain joins TRBV5-1 to TRBJ2-1, with D possibly matching TRBD2 (5 bases). The germline V gene encodes CDR1 SGHRS and CDR2 YFSETQ. The CDR3 is made up of 15 amino acids. The ends were cut back, 0 bases at V and 8 bases at J, with 15 bases in the middle.

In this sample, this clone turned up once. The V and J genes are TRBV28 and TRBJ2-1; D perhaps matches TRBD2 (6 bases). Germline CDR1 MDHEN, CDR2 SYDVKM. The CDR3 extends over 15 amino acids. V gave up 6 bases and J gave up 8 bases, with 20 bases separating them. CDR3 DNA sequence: TGTGCCAGCAGCAAAGGGTGGGAGGACCTCCATGAGCAGTTCTTC. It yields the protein CASSKGWEDLHEQFF.

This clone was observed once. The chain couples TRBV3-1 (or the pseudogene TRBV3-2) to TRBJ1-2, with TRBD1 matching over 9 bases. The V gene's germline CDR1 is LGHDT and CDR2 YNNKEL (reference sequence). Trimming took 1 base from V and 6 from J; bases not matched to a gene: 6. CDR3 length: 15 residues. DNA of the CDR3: TGTGCCAGCAGCCAAGCACAAACAGGGGGCAATGGCTACACCTTC. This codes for CASSQAQTGGNGYTF.

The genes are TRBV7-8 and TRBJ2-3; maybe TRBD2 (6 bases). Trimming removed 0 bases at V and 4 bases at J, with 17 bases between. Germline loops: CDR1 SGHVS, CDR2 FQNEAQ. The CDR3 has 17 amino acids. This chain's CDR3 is CASSLAGTSWDPDTQYF. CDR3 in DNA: TGTGCCAGCAGCTTAGCTGGGACTTCATGGGACCCAGATACGCAGTATTTT. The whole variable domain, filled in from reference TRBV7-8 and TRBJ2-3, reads GAGVSQSPRYKVAKRGQDVALRCDPISGHVSLFWYQQALGQGPEFLTYFQNEAQLDKSGLPSDRFFAERPEGSVSTLKIQRTQQEDSAVYLCASSLAGTSWDPDTQYFGPGTRLTVL.

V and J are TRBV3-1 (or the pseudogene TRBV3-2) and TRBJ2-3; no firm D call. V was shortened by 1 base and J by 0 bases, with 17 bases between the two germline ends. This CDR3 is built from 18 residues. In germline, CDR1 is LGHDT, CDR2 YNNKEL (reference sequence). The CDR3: CASSQGYRPTLSTDTQYF. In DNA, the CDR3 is TGTGCCAGCAGCCAAGGGTATAGACCTACCCTCAGCACAGATACGCAGTATTTT.

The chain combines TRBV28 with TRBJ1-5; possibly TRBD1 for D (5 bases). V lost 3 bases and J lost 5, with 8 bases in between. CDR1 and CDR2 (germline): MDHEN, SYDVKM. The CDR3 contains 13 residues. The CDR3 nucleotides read TGTGCCAGCAGTTTGGGGGAATATCAGCCCCAGCATTTT. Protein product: CASSLGEYQPQHF.

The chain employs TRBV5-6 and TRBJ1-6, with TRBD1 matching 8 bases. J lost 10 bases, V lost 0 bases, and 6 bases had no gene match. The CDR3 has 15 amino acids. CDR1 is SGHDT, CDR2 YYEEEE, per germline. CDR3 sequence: CASSLDGTGGSPLHF. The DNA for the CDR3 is TGTGCCAGCAGCTTGGACGGGACAGGCGGATCACCCCTCCACTTT.

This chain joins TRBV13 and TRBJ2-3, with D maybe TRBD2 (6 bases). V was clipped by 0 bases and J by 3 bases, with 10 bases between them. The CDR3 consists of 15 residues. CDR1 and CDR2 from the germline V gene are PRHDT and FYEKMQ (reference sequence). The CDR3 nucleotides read TGTGCCAGCAGCTTAGGGAACGGGAGAACAGATACGCAGTATTTT. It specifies CASSLGNGRTDTQYF.

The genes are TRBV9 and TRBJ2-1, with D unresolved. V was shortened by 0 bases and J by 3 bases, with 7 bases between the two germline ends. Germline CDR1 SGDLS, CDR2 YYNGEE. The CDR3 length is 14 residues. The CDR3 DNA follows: TGTGCCAGCAGCGTAGGCGTGGTCTACAATGAGCAGTTCTTC. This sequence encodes CASSVGVVYNEQFF. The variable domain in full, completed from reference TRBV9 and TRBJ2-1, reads DSGVTQTPKHLITATGQRVTLRCSPRSGDLSVYWYQQSLDQGLQFLIQYYNGEERAKGNILERFSAQQFPDLHSELNLSSLELGDSALYFCASSVGVVYNEQFFGPGTRLTVL.

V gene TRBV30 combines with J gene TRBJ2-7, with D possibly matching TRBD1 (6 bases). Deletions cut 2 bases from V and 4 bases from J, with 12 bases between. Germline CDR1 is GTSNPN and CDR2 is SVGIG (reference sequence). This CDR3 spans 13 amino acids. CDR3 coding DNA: TGTGCCTGGAGTCAGGGCAGGGGATACGAGCAGTACTTC. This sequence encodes CAWSQGRGYEQYF. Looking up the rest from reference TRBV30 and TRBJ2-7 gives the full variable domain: SQTIHQWPATLVQPVGSPLSLECTVEGTSNPNLYWYRQAAGRGLQLLFYSVGIGQISSEVPQNLSASRPQDRQFILSSKKLLLSDSGFYLCAWSQGRGYEQYFGPGTRLTVT.

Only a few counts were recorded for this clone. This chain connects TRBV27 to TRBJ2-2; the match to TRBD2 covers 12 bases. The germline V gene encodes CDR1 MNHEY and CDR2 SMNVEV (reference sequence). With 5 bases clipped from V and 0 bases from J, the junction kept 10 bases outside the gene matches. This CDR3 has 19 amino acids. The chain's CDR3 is CASSPRLAGVLANTGELFF. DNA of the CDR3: TGTGCCAGCAGTCCGAGACTAGCGGGAGTTCTGGCGAACACCGGGGAGCTGTTTTTT.

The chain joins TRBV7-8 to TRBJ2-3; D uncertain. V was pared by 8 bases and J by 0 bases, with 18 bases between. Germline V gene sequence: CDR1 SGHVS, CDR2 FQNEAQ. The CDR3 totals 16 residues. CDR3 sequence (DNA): TGTGCCAGCTCTCCGGGCGGTTCTTCTAGCACAGATACGCAGTATTTT. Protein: CASSPGGSSSTDTQYF.

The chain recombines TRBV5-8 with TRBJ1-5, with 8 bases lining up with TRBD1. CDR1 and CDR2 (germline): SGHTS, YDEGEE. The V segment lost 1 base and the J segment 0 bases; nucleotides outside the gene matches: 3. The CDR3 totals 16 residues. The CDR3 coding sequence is TGTGCCAGCAGCTTGTTAGGACAGGGTAGCAATCAGCCCCAGCATTTT. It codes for CASSLLGQGSNQPQHF.

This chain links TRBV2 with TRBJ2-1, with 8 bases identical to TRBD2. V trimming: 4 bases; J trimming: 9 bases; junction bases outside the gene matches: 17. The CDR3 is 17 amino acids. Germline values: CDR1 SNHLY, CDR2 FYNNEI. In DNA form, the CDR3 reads TGTGCCAGCAGTGGAGATCCAGCGGGAGCCCGTGGAGCTGAGCAGTTCTTC. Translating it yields CASSGDPAGARGAEQFF.

The CDR3: CASSLPIGLYEQYF. The CDR3 nucleotides read TGTGCCAGCAGCCTTCCTATCGGGCTCTACGAGCAGTACTTC. This rearrangement joins TRBV27 to TRBJ2-7; no firm D call. The V gene lost 6 bases and the J gene lost 3 bases, with 15 bases spanning the gap. The CDR3 has 14 residues. Germline V gives CDR1 MNHEY, CDR2 SMNVEV (reference sequence).

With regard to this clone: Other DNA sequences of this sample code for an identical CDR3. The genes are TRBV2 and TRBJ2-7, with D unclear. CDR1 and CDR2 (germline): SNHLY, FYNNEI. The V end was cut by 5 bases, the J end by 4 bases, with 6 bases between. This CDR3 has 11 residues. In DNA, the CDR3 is TGTGCCAGCAGTCCTTCTTACGAGCAGTACTTC. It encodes CASSPSYEQYF. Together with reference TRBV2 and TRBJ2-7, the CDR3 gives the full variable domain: EPEVTQTPSHQVTQMGQEVILRCVPISNHLYFYWYRQILGQKVEFLVSFYNNEISEKSEIFDDQFSVERPDGSNFTLKIRSTKLEDSAMYFCASSPSYEQYFGPGTRLTVT.

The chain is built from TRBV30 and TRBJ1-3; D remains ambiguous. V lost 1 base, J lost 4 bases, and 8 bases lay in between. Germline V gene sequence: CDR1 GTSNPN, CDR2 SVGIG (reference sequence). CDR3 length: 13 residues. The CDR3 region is CAWSGAPGNTIYF. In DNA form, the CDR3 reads TGTGCCTGGAGTGGGGCCCCAGGAAACACCATATATTTT.

CDR3 in DNA: TGTGCCAGCAGTATCCGTGGGAGTGATGATACGCAGTATTTT. This sequence encodes CASSIRGSDDTQYF. The chain has TRBV6-4 and TRBJ2-3, with a possible D match to TRBD2 (5 bases). Per germline, CDR1 MRHNA and CDR2 SNTAGT. V lost 5 bases and J lost 6, with 15 bases in between. CDR3 length: 14 residues.

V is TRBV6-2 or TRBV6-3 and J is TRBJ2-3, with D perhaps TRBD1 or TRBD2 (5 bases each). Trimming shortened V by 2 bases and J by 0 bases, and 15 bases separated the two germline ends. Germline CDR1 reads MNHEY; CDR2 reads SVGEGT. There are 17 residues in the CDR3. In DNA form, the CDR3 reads TGTGCCAGCAGTTACACCGGGACCCCCGGTAGCACAGATACGCAGTATTTT. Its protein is CASSYTGTPGSTDTQYF.

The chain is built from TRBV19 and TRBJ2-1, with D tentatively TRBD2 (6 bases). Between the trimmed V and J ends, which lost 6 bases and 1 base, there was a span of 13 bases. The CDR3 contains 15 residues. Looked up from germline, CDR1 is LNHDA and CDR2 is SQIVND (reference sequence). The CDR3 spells CASRDFGGSYNEQFF. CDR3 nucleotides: TGTGCCAGTAGGGATTTTGGGGGGTCCTACAATGAGCAGTTCTTC.

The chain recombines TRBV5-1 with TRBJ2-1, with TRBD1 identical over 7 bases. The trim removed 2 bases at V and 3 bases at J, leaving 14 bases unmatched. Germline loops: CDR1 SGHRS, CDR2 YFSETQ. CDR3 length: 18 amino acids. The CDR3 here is CASSFMKWAGGSYNEQFF. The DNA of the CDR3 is TGCGCCAGCAGCTTTATGAAGTGGGCAGGGGGTAGCTACAATGAGCAGTTCTTC.

The CDR3 loop is CASSPGALGGEQYF. Here the CDR3 DNA reads TGTGCCAGCAGTCCCGGGGCTTTAGGTGGCGAGCAGTACTTC. The gene calls are TRBV28 and TRBJ2-7; D may be TRBD1 or TRBD2 (5 bases each). Trimming stripped 5 bases from V and 6 bases from J, with 17 bases between. The CDR3 has 14 amino acids. CDR1 is MDHEN and CDR2 is SYDVKM in the germline V gene. Combining the CDR3 with reference TRBV28 and TRBJ2-7 gives the whole variable domain DVKVTQSSRYLVKRTGEKVFLECVQDMDHENMFWYRQDPGLGLRLIYFSYDVKMKEKGDIPEGYSVSREKKERFSLILESASTNQTSMYLCASSPGALGGEQYFGPGTRLTVT.

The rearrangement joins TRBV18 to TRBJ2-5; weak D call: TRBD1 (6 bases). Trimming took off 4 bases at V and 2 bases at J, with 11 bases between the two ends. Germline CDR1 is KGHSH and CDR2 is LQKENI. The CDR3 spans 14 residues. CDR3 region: CASSRQVRQETQYF. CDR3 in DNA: TGTGCCAGCTCACGACAGGTTAGGCAAGAGACCCAGTACTTC.

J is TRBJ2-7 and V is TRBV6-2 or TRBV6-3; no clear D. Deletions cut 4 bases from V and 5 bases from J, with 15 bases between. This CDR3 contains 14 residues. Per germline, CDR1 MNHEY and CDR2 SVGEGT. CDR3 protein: CASSSRLVRDEQYF. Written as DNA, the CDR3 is TGTGCCAGCAGTTCGCGACTTGTCCGGGACGAGCAGTACTTC.

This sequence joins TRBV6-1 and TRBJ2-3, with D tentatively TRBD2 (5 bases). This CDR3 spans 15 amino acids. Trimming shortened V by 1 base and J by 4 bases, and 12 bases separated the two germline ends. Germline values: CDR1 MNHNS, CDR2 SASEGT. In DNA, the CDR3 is TGTGCCAGCAGTGAAGACCAGGACGGGGCAGATACGCAGTATTTT. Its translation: CASSEDQDGADTQYF.

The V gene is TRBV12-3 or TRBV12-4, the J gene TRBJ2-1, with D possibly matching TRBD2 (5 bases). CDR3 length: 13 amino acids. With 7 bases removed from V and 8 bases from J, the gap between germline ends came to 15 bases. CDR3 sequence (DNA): TGTGCCAGCACCATCCTTCTAGCACATGAGCAGTTCTTC. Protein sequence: CASTILLAHEQFF.

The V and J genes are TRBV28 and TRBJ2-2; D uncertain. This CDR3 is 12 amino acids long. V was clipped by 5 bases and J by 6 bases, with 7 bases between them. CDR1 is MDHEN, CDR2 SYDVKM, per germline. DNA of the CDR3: TGTGCCAGCAGTCCCTGGGCCGGGGAGCTGTTTTTT. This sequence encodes CASSPWAGELFF.